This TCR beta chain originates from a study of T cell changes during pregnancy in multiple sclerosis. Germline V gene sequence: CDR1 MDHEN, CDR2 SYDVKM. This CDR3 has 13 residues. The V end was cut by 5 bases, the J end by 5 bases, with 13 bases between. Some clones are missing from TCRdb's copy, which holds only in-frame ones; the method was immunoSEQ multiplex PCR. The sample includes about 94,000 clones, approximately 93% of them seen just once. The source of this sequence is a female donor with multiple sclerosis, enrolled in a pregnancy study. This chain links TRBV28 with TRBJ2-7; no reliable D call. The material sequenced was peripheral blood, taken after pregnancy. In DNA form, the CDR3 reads TGTGCCAGCAGTCCCCAACTTCTAGACGAGCAGTACTTC. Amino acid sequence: CASSPQLLDEQYF. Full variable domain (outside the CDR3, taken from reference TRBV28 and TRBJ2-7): DVKVTQSSRYLVKRTGEKVFLECVQDMDHENMFWYRQDPGLGLRLIYFSYDVKMKEKGDIPEGYSVSREKKERFSLILESASTNQTSMYLCASSPQLLDEQYFGPGTRLTVT.